The 3 T cell receptor beta chains in this list originate from one sample, sequenced in a study of cytomegalovirus exposure and HLA in healthy donors. The repertoire was sequenced with immunoSEQ multiplex PCR; TCRdb's copy has only in-frame clones and lacks some. The sample shows some 240,000 clones, around 86% of them seen only once. The sequenced material came from PBMCs. The receptors stem from a woman between 18 and 29 years old in good health and CMV-seropositive.

The V call is TRBV2, the J call TRBJ2-1; 11 nucleotides line up with TRBD2. Losses at the gene ends were 10 bases for V and 7 bases for J; bases not matched to a gene: 12. CDR1 is SNHLY, CDR2 FYNNEI, per germline. This CDR3 has 15 residues. The CDR3 nucleotides are TGTGCCACCCAACTGACTAGCGGGATTGTGAATGAGCAGTTCTTC. Amino acids: CATQLTSGIVNEQFF.

The chain combines TRBV30 with TRBJ1-5; 7 bases fit TRBD1. The junction had 11 bases not matched to a gene; V was cut back by 0 bases and J by 0 bases. The germline gives CDR1 GTSNPN, CDR2 SVGIG (reference sequence). This CDR3 has 18 residues. In DNA, the CDR3 is TGTGCCTGGAGTGTACCCCACGGGACAGTTCTTAGCAATCAGCCCCAGCATTTT. This sequence encodes CAWSVPHGTVLSNQPQHF.

V usage is TRBV5-1 and J usage is TRBJ2-3; possibly TRBD2 for D (6 bases). In germline, CDR1 is SGHRS, CDR2 YFSETQ. The CDR3 contains 14 residues. V lost 0 bases and J lost 5, with 10 bases in between. The CDR3 coding sequence is TGCGCCAGCAGCTTGGGGACTACGGTAGATACGCAGTATTTT. Encoded protein: CASSLGTTVDTQYF. The full variable domain, with the rest looked up from reference TRBV5-1 and TRBJ2-3, is KAGVTQTPRYLIKTRGQQVTLSCSPISGHRSVSWYQQTPGQGLQFLFEYFSETQRNKGNFPGRFSGRQFSNSRSEMNVSTLELGDSALYLCASSLGTTVDTQYFGPGTRLTVL.